This paragraph covers one TCR beta chain sequence. The CDR3 has 14 amino acids. Trimming took off 2 bases at V and 6 bases at J, with 14 bases between the two ends. Germline V CDR1 and CDR2: SGDLS, YYNGEE. The data are from a study of blood T cell repertoires in COVID-19. The assay was immunoSEQ multiplex PCR, and TCRdb's table has in-frame clones only and misses some. In the table there are approximately 270,000 clones, approximately 89% of which are singletons. V and J are TRBV9 and TRBJ1-2; D is perhaps TRBD1 (5 bases). Sequencing used PBMCs or T cells enriched from blood (not recorded which). The origin of this receptor is a man aged 40-50 years who had been exposed to COVID-19. CDR3 in amino acids: CASSVGGLLDGYTF. In DNA, the CDR3 is TGTGCCAGCAGCGTGGGGGGACTCCTCGATGGCTACACCTTC.